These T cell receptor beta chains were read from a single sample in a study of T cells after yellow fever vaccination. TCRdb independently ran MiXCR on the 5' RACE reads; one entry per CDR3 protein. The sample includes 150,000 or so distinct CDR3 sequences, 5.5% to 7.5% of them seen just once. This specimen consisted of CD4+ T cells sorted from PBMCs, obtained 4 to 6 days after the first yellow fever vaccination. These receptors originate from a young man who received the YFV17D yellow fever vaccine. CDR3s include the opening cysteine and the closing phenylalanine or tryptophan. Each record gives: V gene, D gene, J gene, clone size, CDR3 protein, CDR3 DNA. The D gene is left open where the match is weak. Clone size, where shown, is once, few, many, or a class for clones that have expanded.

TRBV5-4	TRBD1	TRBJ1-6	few	CASSLKSGGIYNSPLHF	TGTGCCAGCAGCTTGAAATCAGGGGGCATTTATAATTCACCCCTCCACTTT
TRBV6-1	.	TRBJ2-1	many	CASSEAAHSPYNEQFF	TGTGCCAGCAGTGAAGCGGCCCACAGCCCCTACAATGAGCAGTTCTTC
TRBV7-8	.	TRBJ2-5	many	CASSLVAGANQETQYF	TGTGCCAGCAGCCTTGTGGCAGGGGCAAACCAAGAGACCCAGTACTTC
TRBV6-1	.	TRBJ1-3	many	CASSLTGTRVLSGNTIYF	TGTGCCAGCAGCCTAACCGGGACAAGAGTCCTCTCTGGAAACACCATATATTTT
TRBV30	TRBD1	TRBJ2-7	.	CAWGTGYEQYF	TGTGCCTGGGGGACAGGCTACGAGCAGTACTTC
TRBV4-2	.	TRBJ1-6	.	CARGPEPLSSYNSPLHF	TGTGCCAGGGGCCCTGAGCCTCTTAGCTCCTATAATTCACCCCTCCACTTT
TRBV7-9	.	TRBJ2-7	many	CASSFGQGHRAYEQYF	TGTGCCAGCAGCTTCGGCCAGGGGCATCGTGCCTACGAGCAGTACTTC
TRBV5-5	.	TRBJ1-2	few	CASSLAPGSYGYTF	TGTGCCAGCAGCTTGGCCCCGGGATCGTATGGCTACACCTTC
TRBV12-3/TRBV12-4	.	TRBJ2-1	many	CASSTPGQWRDNEQFF	TGTGCCAGCAGCACTCCCGGTCAGTGGCGAGACAATGAGCAGTTCTTC
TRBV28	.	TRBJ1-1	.	CASSDPGRLNTEAFF	TGTGCCAGCAGTGACCCGGGACGTCTGAACACTGAAGCTTTCTTT
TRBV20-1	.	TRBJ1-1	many	CSAIETGASTEAFF	TGCAGTGCTATCGAGACAGGCGCGAGCACTGAAGCTTTCTTT
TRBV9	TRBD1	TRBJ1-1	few	CASSGSGGTSTEAFF	TGTGCCAGCAGCGGATCAGGGGGGACGAGCACTGAAGCTTTCTTT
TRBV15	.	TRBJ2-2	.	CATSRDLGNTGELFF	TGTGCCACCAGCAGGGACCTCGGGAACACCGGGGAGCTGTTTTTT
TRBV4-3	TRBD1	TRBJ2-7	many	CASSLQAGGYEQYF	TGCGCCAGCAGCCTCCAGGCAGGGGGCTACGAGCAGTACTTC
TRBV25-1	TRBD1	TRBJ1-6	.	CASSDPGQGSNSPLHF	TGTGCCAGCAGTGACCCGGGACAGGGTTCGAATTCACCCCTCCACTTT
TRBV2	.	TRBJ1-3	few	CASGKSSGNTIYF	TGTGCCAGCGGAAAATCATCTGGAAACACCATATATTTT
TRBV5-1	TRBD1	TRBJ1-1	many	CASSLATGGYTEAFF	TGCGCCAGCAGCTTGGCAACAGGGGGCTACACTGAAGCTTTCTTT
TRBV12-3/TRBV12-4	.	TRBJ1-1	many	CASRNRARAFF	TGTGCCAGCAGGAACAGGGCCCGAGCTTTCTTT
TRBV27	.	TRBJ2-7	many	CASSPTIGAEQYF	TGTGCCAGCAGTCCAACGATCGGGGCCGAGCAGTACTTC
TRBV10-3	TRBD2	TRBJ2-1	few	CAILSAASGGPRSSYNEQFF	TGTGCCATCCTCTCAGCGGCTAGCGGGGGACCTAGGAGCTCCTACAATGAGCAGTTCTTC
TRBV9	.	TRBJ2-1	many	CASSVEAQVVGTNEQFF	TGTGCCAGCAGCGTAGAGGCGCAGGTCGTAGGGACCAATGAGCAGTTCTTC
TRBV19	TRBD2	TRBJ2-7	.	CASKSYGGSYEQYF	TGTGCCAGTAAATCCTACGGGGGGTCCTACGAGCAGTACTTC
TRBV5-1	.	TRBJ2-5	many	CASSLDAQETQYF	TGCGCCAGCAGCTTGGATGCCCAAGAGACCCAGTACTTC
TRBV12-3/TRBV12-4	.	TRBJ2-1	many	CASRALQILDNEQFF	TGTGCCAGCAGAGCTCTCCAGATTCTTGACAATGAGCAGTTCTTC
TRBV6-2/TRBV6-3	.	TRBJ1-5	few	CASSEPPQRVEQPQHF	TGTGCCAGCAGCGAACCCCCACAGCGAGTCGAACAGCCCCAGCATTTT
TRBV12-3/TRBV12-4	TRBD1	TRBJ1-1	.	CASSLTGWLKEDTEAFF	TGTGCCAGCAGTTTGACAGGGTGGTTGAAAGAGGACACTGAAGCTTTCTTT
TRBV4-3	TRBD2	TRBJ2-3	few	CASSQEGRGGLNTQYF	TGCGCCAGCAGCCAAGAAGGCCGGGGGGGCCTAAATACGCAGTATTTT
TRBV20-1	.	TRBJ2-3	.	CSERGNGPDTQYF	TGCAGTGAGAGAGGGAACGGCCCAGATACGCAGTATTTT
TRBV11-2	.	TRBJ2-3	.	CASSFGDDGTDTQYF	TGTGCCAGCAGCTTCGGGGACGACGGCACAGATACGCAGTATTTT
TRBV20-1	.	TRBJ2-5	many	CSANRVETQYF	TGCAGTGCTAACCGAGTGGAGACCCAGTACTTC
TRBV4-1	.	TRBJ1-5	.	CASSQEPGSWSNQPQHF	TGCGCCAGCAGCCAAGAGCCAGGCTCATGGAGCAATCAGCCCCAGCATTTT
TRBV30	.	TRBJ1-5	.	CAWRGSDYQPQHF	TGTGCCTGGAGAGGCAGCGACTATCAGCCCCAGCATTTT
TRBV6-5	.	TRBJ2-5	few	CASSYSRHSLNTQETQYF	TGTGCCAGCAGTTACTCGAGGCACAGCCTCAACACCCAAGAGACCCAGTACTTC
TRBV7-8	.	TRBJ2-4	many	CASSAGLGGRQYF	TGTGCCAGCAGCGCAGGGCTGGGGGGCCGCCAGTACTTC
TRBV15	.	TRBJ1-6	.	CATSRGGGRGRSPLHF	TGTGCCACCAGCAGAGGAGGTGGCAGGGGTCGTTCACCCCTCCACTTT
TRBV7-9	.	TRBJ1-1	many	CASSFLQGHSFF	TGTGCCAGCAGCTTCTTGCAGGGCCACTCTTTCTTT
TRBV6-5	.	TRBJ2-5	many	CASTTDKLSPQYF	TGTGCCAGCACCACAGATAAGTTGTCGCCCCAGTACTTC
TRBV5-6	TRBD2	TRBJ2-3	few	CASSPIAGRTDTQYF	TGTGCCAGCAGCCCGATAGCGGGCCGCACAGATACGCAGTATTTT
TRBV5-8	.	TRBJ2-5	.	CASSPGPARETQYF	TGTGCCAGCAGCCCCGGACCTGCGCGGGAGACCCAGTACTTC
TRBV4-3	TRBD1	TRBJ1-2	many	CASSQVITGDGYTF	TGCGCCAGCAGCCAAGTAATAACAGGGGATGGCTACACCTTC
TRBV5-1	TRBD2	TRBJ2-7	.	CASSISGGLSEQYF	TGCGCCAGCAGCATTAGCGGGGGATTGAGCGAGCAGTACTTC
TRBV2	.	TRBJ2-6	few	CASSEKTSGANVLTF	TGTGCCAGCAGTGAAAAGACCTCTGGGGCCAACGTCCTGACTTTC
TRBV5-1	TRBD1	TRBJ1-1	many	CASVEQGAGTEAFF	TGCGCCAGCGTCGAACAGGGGGCAGGAACTGAAGCTTTCTTT
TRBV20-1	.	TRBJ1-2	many	CSAPPGGTRGYTF	TGCAGTGCCCCCCCCGGAGGGACACGAGGCTACACCTTC
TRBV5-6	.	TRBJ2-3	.	CASSPRLASTDTQYF	TGTGCCAGCAGCCCCAGGTTGGCTAGCACAGATACGCAGTATTTT
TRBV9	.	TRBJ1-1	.	CASSVVGSYTEAFF	TGTGCCAGCAGCGTAGTTGGCAGCTACACTGAAGCTTTCTTT
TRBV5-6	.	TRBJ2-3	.	CASSSDITDTQYF	TGTGCCAGCAGCTCCGACATTACAGATACGCAGTATTTT
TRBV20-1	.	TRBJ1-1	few	CSATEGWDTEAFF	TGCAGTGCCACGGAGGGGTGGGACACTGAAGCTTTCTTT
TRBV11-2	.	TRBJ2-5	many	CASNAPPVIETQYF	TGTGCCAGCAACGCCCCCCCCGTTATAGAGACCCAGTACTTC
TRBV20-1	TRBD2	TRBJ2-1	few	CSAPQLAGGPNEQFF	TGCAGTGCTCCACAACTAGCGGGGGGGCCCAATGAGCAGTTCTTC
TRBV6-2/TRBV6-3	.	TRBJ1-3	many	CASMTGQGSGNTIYF	TGTGCCAGCATGACAGGACAAGGCTCTGGAAACACCATATATTTT
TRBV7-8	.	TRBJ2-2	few	CASSLSRDTPLGTGELFF	TGTGCCAGCAGCTTATCACGGGACACCCCCTTGGGAACCGGGGAGCTGTTTTTT
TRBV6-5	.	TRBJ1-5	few	CASKGLLGGPQHF	TGTGCCAGCAAGGGGCTCCTGGGTGGGCCCCAGCATTTT